This paragraph reports one T cell receptor (beta chain). Its specificity is unknown. The data originate from a study of early T cells in non-severe SARS-CoV-2 infection. Whole-study findings and limits: Anti-spike CD8 specificities were favored by VDJdb matching, whose results missed private and CD4 specificities.

Molecules of cDNA were individually given unique molecular identifiers that were attached to them. TCRdb re-called the 5' RACE reads through MiXCR, storing one row per CDR3 protein. Altogether fewer than 75,000 distinct CDR3 sequences are present, 20% being singletons, with the ten largest covering approximately 16%. V was clipped by 5 bases and J by 3 bases; unmatched bases: 8. This CDR3 has 15 residues. The sequencing used whole blood, collected at baseline. The clonotype originates from an adult who was a healthcare worker with PCR-confirmed SARS-CoV-2 infection or an uninfected control (not recorded which). This chain links TRBV12-3 or TRBV12-4 with TRBJ2-5; TRBD2 aligns across 8 bases. In DNA, the CDR3 is TGTGCCAGCAGTACCCAGGGTAGCGGGGAAGAGACCCAGTACTTC. It specifies CASSTQGSGEETQYF.